This T cell receptor beta chain was observed in a study of T cells expressing NK-cell markers. Looked up from germline, CDR1 is LGHDT and CDR2 is YNNKEL (reference sequence). The CDR3 loop spans 20 amino acids. TCRdb reworked the 5' RACE reads into one entry per CDR3 protein, no DNA. The sample includes 90,000 to 130,000 distinct CDR3 sequences. The clonotype originates from a woman aged 18-70 years in good health. Sequencing was performed on blood T cells: a sorted CD56 or NKG2C T cell subset, CD4+ or CD8+ T cells, or bulk PBMC T cells (not recorded which). The chain is built from TRBV3-1 and TRBJ2-3; with no DNA, the TCRdb D assignment of TRBD2 cannot be verified. CDR3 loop: CASSQNPGKVSGSRTDTQYF.